The clone carrying this T cell receptor beta chain turned up a few times. This sample stems from a study of identical twins. Unique molecular identifiers were present on the cDNA, which also gained a universal primer site by template switching. TCRdb recomputed calls from the 5' RACE reads with MiXCR, one row per CDR3 protein. The table includes some 270,000 distinct CDR3 sequences, around 8.3% detected once. Germline trimming cut 6 bases from V and 8 bases from J; bases unmatched to any gene: 5. Per the germline V gene, CDR1 is LNHDA and CDR2 is SQIVND (reference sequence). CDR3 length: 14 amino acids. The sample also formed part of further work on yellow fever vaccine responses in identical twins. That work states: Twins reportedly appeared to share part of their vaccine T cell response while keeping part individual.

The receptor comes from a woman aged 18-35 years in good health. The sequenced sample consisted of CD8+ T cells sorted from blood. The chain employs TRBV19 and TRBJ2-1; 12 bases fit TRBD2. DNA of the CDR3: TGTGCCAGTAGGACTAGCGGGAGAGGGGATGAGCAGTTCTTC. Translated, it gives CASRTSGRGDEQFF.